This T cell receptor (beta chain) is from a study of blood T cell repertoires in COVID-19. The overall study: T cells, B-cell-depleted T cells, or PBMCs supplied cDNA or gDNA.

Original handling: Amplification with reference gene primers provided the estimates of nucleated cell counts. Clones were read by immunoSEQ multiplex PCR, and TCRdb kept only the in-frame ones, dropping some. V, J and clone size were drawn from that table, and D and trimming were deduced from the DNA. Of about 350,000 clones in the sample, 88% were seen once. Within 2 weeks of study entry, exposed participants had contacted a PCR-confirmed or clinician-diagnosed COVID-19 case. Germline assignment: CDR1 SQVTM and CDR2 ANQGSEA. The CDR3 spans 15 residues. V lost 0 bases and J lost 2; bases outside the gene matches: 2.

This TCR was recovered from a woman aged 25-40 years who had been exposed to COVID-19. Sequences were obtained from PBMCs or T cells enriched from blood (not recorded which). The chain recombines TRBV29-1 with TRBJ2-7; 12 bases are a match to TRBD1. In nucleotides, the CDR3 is TGCAGCGTTGAAGATGGGACAGGGGGCGCCTACGAGCAGTACTTC. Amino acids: CSVEDGTGGAYEQYF.